The T cell receptor (beta chain) under discussion was sequenced for a study of cytomegalovirus exposure and HLA in healthy donors. Study-level results: There were reportedly fewer N-insertions in an Asian-associated ancestry cluster than the approximately 600-donor mean, in a later analysis.

The CDR3 spans 14 residues. V was cut by 2 bases and J by 5 bases, with 10 bases left in between. Germline CDR1 reads MNHEY; CDR2 reads SMNVEV (reference sequence). In regard to this clone: Its antigen is not known.

Primers: 60 Vbeta forward and 13 Jbeta reverse. This table comes from immunoSEQ multiplex PCR, and its TCRdb copy is limited to in-frame clones, with some not included. The sample yields approximately 290,000 clones, approximately 80% seen once. The chain recombines TRBV27 with TRBJ2-1; tentative D call: TRBD2 (5 bases). The sequencing sample was made of PBMCs. The TCR was taken from a girl aged 2-10 years in good health and CMV-seronegative. CDR3 sequence: CASSLGAGNNEQFF. The DNA for the CDR3 is TGTGCCAGCAGTTTAGGCGCGGGCAACAATGAGCAGTTCTTC.